The 31 T cell receptor beta chains below were found in one sample sequenced in a study of CD8 T cells in ankylosing spondylitis. TCRdb re-called the 5' RACE reads through MiXCR, storing one row per CDR3 protein. The sample has about 330,000 distinct CDR3 sequences; roughly 8% are singletons. Study conclusions and caveats: Seven to nine highly homologous variants formed a TCR beta motif that appeared characteristic of ankylosing spondylitis blood.

The antigens these receptors bind are not known. The specimen sequenced was blood, either unsorted or a sorted T cell fraction (not recorded which). These receptors were collected from a male donor with ankylosing spondylitis.

This clonotype appeared a few times. J is TRBJ1-5 and V is TRBV19, with TRBD1 matching 9 bases. J was trimmed by 2 bases and V by 4 bases; bases with no gene match: 6. The CDR3 covers 16 residues. Germline CDR1 LNHDA, CDR2 SQIVND (reference sequence). The CDR3 loop reads CASSTWTGAGNQPQHF. In DNA, the CDR3 is TGTGCCAGTAGTACCTGGACAGGGGCTGGCAATCAGCCCCAGCATTTT.

This clonotype has at least ten counts. The chain links TRBV29-1 to TRBJ1-5; D may be TRBD1 (5 bases). The V gene lost 6 bases and the J gene lost 4 bases, with 10 bases spanning the gap. Germline V gene data show CDR1 as SQVTM and CDR2 as ANQGSEA. The CDR3 totals 12 residues. The chain's CDR3 is CSVGDPNQPQHF. The CDR3 DNA is TGCAGCGTGGGGGACCCTAATCAGCCCCAGCATTTT.

This clonotype was recorded many times. This chain links TRBV2 with TRBJ1-1, with D perhaps TRBD1 (5 bases). Trimming pared 6 bases from V and 7 bases from J, leaving 21 bases between. The germline V gene encodes CDR1 SNHLY and CDR2 FYNNEI. This CDR3 region has 15 residues. The CDR3 protein is CASRTFGAGLSEAFF. CDR3 in DNA: TGTGCCAGCAGGACTTTTGGGGCGGGTTTGAGTGAAGCTTTCTTT.

This clonotype was seen ten or more times. V gene TRBV5-1 combines with J gene TRBJ1-2, with TRBD1 matching over 7 bases. The germline V gene encodes CDR1 SGHRS and CDR2 YFSETQ. V lost 1 base and J lost 0; bases outside the gene matches: 0. The CDR3 contains 14 residues. The CDR3 DNA is TGCGCCAGCAGCTTGCAGGGGGCTAACTATGGCTACACCTTC. This sequence encodes CASSLQGANYGYTF.

The chain carries TRBV4-3 and TRBJ1-2; 8 bases are a match to TRBD1. Germline CDR1 LGHNA, CDR2 YSLEER. The CDR3 totals 16 residues. Trimming took 2 bases from V and 3 from J; bases not matched to a gene: 8. In DNA, the CDR3 is TGCGCCAGCAGCCAAACCAGGGGACAGGCGTACTATGGCTACACCTTC. Amino acid sequence: CASSQTRGQAYYGYTF.

This clonotype appeared a few times. This chain connects TRBV3-1 to TRBJ2-1; 10 bases agree with TRBD2. Germline V gene data show CDR1 as LGHDT and CDR2 as YNNKEL (reference sequence). This CDR3 spans 16 amino acids. The trim removed 3 bases at V and 7 bases at J, leaving 9 bases unmatched. CDR3 sequence reads: CASSQGLAGAGNEQFF. In DNA form, the CDR3 reads TGTGCCAGCAGCCAGGGGCTAGCGGGAGCAGGGAATGAGCAGTTCTTC.

This clonotype was counted ten times or more. This chain's CDR3 is CASSPSDRGETQYF. CDR3 DNA sequence: TGTGCCAGCAGCCCCTCGGACAGGGGAGAGACCCAGTACTTC. The J gene is TRBJ2-5, the V gene TRBV12-3 or TRBV12-4, with 9 nucleotides matching TRBD1. The CDR3 is made up of 14 amino acids. Trimming at V came to 6 bases and at J to 4 bases, leaving 6 bases not matched to a gene.

The chain links TRBV11-3 to TRBJ2-2, with TRBD2 as a possible D gene (6 bases). Germline assignment: CDR1 SGHNT and CDR2 YENEEA. The length of the CDR3 is 17 residues. Trimming took 2 bases from V and 10 from J, leaving 23 bases between them. The CDR3 DNA follows: TGTGCCAGCAGCTTAATTCAAGGCGGGATCACACCGGCGGAGCTGTTTTTT. Its protein is CASSLIQGGITPAELFF. Full variable domain (remainder filled in from reference TRBV11-3 and TRBJ2-2): EAGVVQSPRYKIIEKKQPVAFWCNPISGHNTLYWYLQNLGQGPELLIRYENEEAVDDSQLPKDRFSAERLKGVDSTLKIQPAELGDSAVYLCASSLIQGGITPAELFFGEGSRLTVL.

This clonotype was seen only a few times. V is TRBV11-2 and J is TRBJ2-1; 9 bases agree with TRBD1. With V trimmed by 5 bases and J by 3 bases, 5 bases remained unmatched. CDR3 length: 15 amino acids. Germline CDR1 and CDR2: SGHAT and FQNNGV. The CDR3 spells CASSARQGGYNEQFF. The CDR3 DNA sequence: TGTGCCAGCAGCGCCAGACAGGGGGGCTACAATGAGCAGTTCTTC.

The CDR3 loop reads CASSYGLAPNTGELFF. The CDR3, as DNA: TGTGCCAGCAGCTACGGACTAGCCCCGAACACCGGGGAGCTGTTTTTT. J is TRBJ2-2 and V is TRBV7-3; 8 nucleotides line up with TRBD2. J lost 0 bases, V lost 4 bases, and 4 bases had no gene match. This CDR3 has 16 amino acids. Germline V CDR1 and CDR2: SGHTA, FQGTGA. The variable domain in full, with the rest retrieved from reference TRBV7-3 and TRBJ2-2, is GAGVSQTPSNKVTEKGKYVELRCDPISGHTALYWYRQSLGQGPEFLIYFQGTGAADDSGLPNDRFFAVRPEGSVSTLKIQRTERGDSAVYLCASSYGLAPNTGELFFGEGSRLTVL.

This clonotype has more than one count but fewer than ten. The chain links TRBV20-1 to TRBJ2-5; 11 bases agree with TRBD2. V shed 5 bases and J 5 bases; nucleotides not matched to a gene: 16. Germline values: CDR1 DFQATT, CDR2 SNEGSKA (reference sequence). This CDR3 region has 17 residues. Here the CDR3 reads CSADGTSGGGQEETQYF. CDR3 sequence (DNA): TGCAGTGCTGACGGGACTAGCGGAGGAGGCCAAGAGGAGACCCAGTACTTC.

The chain joins TRBV29-1 to TRBJ2-2, with TRBD2 matching over 8 bases. Trimming cost V 6 bases and J 2 bases; bases outside gene matches: 8. CDR1 and CDR2 (germline): SQVTM, ANQGSEA. The CDR3 consists of 15 residues. As DNA, the CDR3 is TGCAGCGTGGCGATAGCGGGGTTTAACACCGGGGAGCTGTTTTTT. Its protein product is CSVAIAGFNTGELFF.

This clonotype has ten or more counts. The genes are TRBV7-9 and TRBJ2-3; D call uncertain. V gave up 3 bases and J gave up 6 bases, with 10 bases separating them. CDR3 size: 13 residues. Germline loops: CDR1 SEHNR, CDR2 FQNEAQ (reference sequence). In DNA form, the CDR3 reads TGTGCCAGCAGCTTCGTAGGGTCGGATACGCAGTATTTT. Translation gives CASSFVGSDTQYF.

This CDR3 is CASSRTGLGFGANVLTF. CDR3 DNA: TGTGCCAGCAGCCGGACAGGGTTAGGATTTGGGGCCAACGTCCTGACTTTC. This chain connects TRBV7-9 to TRBJ2-6, with 8 bases identical to TRBD1. Per germline, CDR1 SEHNR and CDR2 FQNEAQ (reference sequence). The V and J ends lost 5 bases and 3 bases, in that order; junction bases with no gene match: 9. CDR3 length: 17 residues.

This clonotype has a count of ten or more. This sequence joins TRBV5-1 and TRBJ2-7; TRBD2 matches 13 bases. In germline, CDR1 is SGHRS, CDR2 YFSETQ. There are 16 residues in the CDR3. Germline trimming cut 5 bases from V and 0 bases from J; bases unmatched to any gene: 5. CDR3 bases: TGCGCCAGCAGTTGGGGGACTAGCGGGATCTCCTACGAGCAGTACTTC. It is translated as CASSWGTSGISYEQYF.

The chain is built from TRBV5-1 and TRBJ2-7; possible D gene TRBD1, 8 bases. Trimming cost V 0 bases and J 0 bases, with 28 bases left between them. CDR1 and CDR2 from the germline V gene are SGHRS and YFSETQ. The CDR3 is 21 amino acids. The CDR3 here is CASSLDFYRDRLLAPSYEQYF. The CDR3, as DNA: TGCGCCAGCAGCTTGGATTTCTACCGGGACAGGCTACTAGCGCCCTCCTACGAGCAGTACTTC.

This clonotype was counted ten times or more. This sequence joins TRBV6-1 and TRBJ2-2; 11 bases match TRBD2. From germline, CDR1 is MNHNS and CDR2 SASEGT. With 6 bases clipped from V and 1 base from J, the junction kept 4 bases outside the gene matches. The CDR3 sequence is 16 residues long. CDR3 residues: CASSPTSGRNTGELFF. CDR3 in DNA: TGTGCCAGCAGCCCTACTAGCGGGAGGAACACCGGGGAGCTGTTTTTT.

In its sample, this clonotype was seen a few times. A junction boundary mismatches the germline segment, possibly from a read error. The V call is TRBV7-3, the J call TRBJ2-1, with TRBD1 matching over 8 bases. The CDR3 spans 12 residues. Per the germline V gene, CDR1 is SGHTA and CDR2 is FQGTGA. CDR3 nucleotides: TGTGCCAGCAGCTCTTCCCGGGACAGGCCTATCTTC. This sequence encodes CASSSSRDRPIF.

In this sample, this clonotype turned up a few times. V usage is TRBV4-1 and J usage is TRBJ2-7; D remains unclear. The CDR3 loop spans 17 amino acids. Trimming removed 0 bases at V and 0 bases at J, with 15 bases between. Germline lookup yields CDR1 MGHRA and CDR2 YSYEKL. The chain's CDR3 is CASSQDSNTLSSYEQYF. The CDR3 DNA follows: TGCGCCAGCAGCCAAGATTCAAACACCCTGAGCTCCTACGAGCAGTACTTC.

The chain links TRBV18 to TRBJ2-2, with D perhaps TRBD1 or TRBD2 (5 bases each). CDR3 size: 16 residues. Looked up from germline, CDR1 is KGHSH and CDR2 is LQKENI. The germline V and J ends were trimmed by 5 bases and 6 bases, with 19 bases remaining between them. CDR3 loop: CASSATSLRGAGELFF. CDR3 in DNA: TGTGCCAGCTCAGCCACGTCCCTACGAGGGGCCGGGGAGCTGTTTTTT.

This clonotype was seen only a few times. The chain combines TRBV20-1 with TRBJ2-1; D is tentatively TRBD1 or TRBD2 (6 bases each). CDR1 DFQATT and CDR2 SNEGSKA come from the germline V gene (reference sequence). V was clipped by 2 bases and J by 7 bases, with 15 bases between them. The CDR3 has 14 residues. Here the CDR3 reads CSARLGQSGNEQFF. The CDR3 bases are TGCAGTGCTAGATTGGGACAAAGCGGGAATGAGCAGTTCTTC.

This clonotype was seen repeatedly, ten times or more. The rearrangement uses TRBV4-3 and TRBJ2-1; D unresolved. V lost 5 bases and J lost 0, with 11 bases in between. The germline V gene has CDR1 LGHNA and CDR2 YSLEER. The CDR3 has 15 residues. The CDR3 sequence: CASSFQGVSYNEQFF. The DNA for the CDR3 is TGCGCCAGCAGCTTCCAAGGCGTCTCCTACAATGAGCAGTTCTTC.

This chain joins TRBV5-4 and TRBJ2-1; 8 bases are shared with TRBD2. Trimming at V came to 1 base and at J to 8 bases, leaving 8 bases not matched to a gene. This CDR3 region has 15 residues. The V gene's germline CDR1 is SGHNT and CDR2 YYREEE (reference sequence). The CDR3 loop is CASSLRIAGIDEQFF. As DNA, the CDR3 is TGTGCCAGCAGCTTGCGGATAGCGGGAATCGATGAGCAGTTCTTC.

This clonotype was counted a few times. This sequence joins TRBV3-1 and TRBJ1-1; D gene unclear. The ends were cut back, 1 base at V and 7 bases at J, with 7 bases in the middle. Per germline, CDR1 LGHDT and CDR2 YNNKEL (reference sequence). The CDR3 runs 12 residues. In nucleotides, the CDR3 is TGTGCCAGCAGCCAAGTGGGGATTGAAGCTTTCTTT. It encodes CASSQVGIEAFF.

This clonotype was counted at least ten times. V is TRBV2 and J is TRBJ1-6; 8 bases map to TRBD1. Trimming took 7 bases from V and 16 from J; bases not matched to a gene: 18. Germline V gene lookup returns CDR1 SNHLY and CDR2 FYNNEI. This CDR3 has 15 residues. CDR3 coding DNA: TGTGCCAGCACGAGACAGGGGCCAACTAATTCAAGGCTCCACTTT. Translated, it gives CASTRQGPTNSRLHF.

The chain couples TRBV7-2 to TRBJ2-7, with TRBD2 matching over 9 bases. The CDR3 spans 16 residues. Per the germline V gene, CDR1 is SGHTA and CDR2 is FQGNSA. The V and J ends lost 5 bases and 4 bases, in that order; junction bases with no gene match: 12. The CDR3 protein is CASSEHQGLASYEQYF. The CDR3 bases are TGTGCCAGCAGCGAACACCAAGGACTAGCGAGTTACGAGCAGTACTTC. Full variable domain (remainder filled in from reference TRBV7-2 and TRBJ2-7): GAGVSQSPSNKVTEKGKDVELRCDPISGHTALYWYRQSLGQGLEFLIYFQGNSAPDKSGLPSDRFSAERTGGSVSTLTIQRTQQEDSAVYLCASSEHQGLASYEQYFGPGTRLTVT.

This clonotype was seen a few times. An end of the junction differs from the germline gene, which may be a read error. This chain connects TRBV7-7 to TRBJ2-1, with D uncertain. The CDR3 contains 15 residues. Germline lookup yields CDR1 SSHAT and CDR2 FNYEAQ (reference sequence). The CDR3 DNA is TGTGCTAGCAGCCACTCATTTCGCCTGGGGAATGAGCAGTTCTTC. Residues: CASSHSFRLGNEQFF.

The chain uses TRBV5-6 and TRBJ2-1, with a weak D call TRBD1 (5 bases). Germline V CDR1 and CDR2: SGHDT, YYEEEE. The CDR3 is 12 residues long. The ends were cut back, 4 bases at V and 6 bases at J, with 8 bases in the middle. The DNA for the CDR3 is TGTGCCAGCAGCCAAACAGGCAATGAGCAGTTCTTC. It yields the protein CASSQTGNEQFF.

This clonotype appeared many times. This chain connects TRBV6-2 or TRBV6-3 to TRBJ2-1, with D unresolved. CDR3 length: 13 amino acids. Germline V gene sequence: CDR1 MNHEY, CDR2 SVGEGT. The V gene lost 2 bases and the J gene lost 9 bases, with 11 bases spanning the gap. This CDR3 reads CASSYTFQAEQFF. As DNA, the CDR3 is TGTGCCAGCAGTTACACCTTCCAAGCTGAGCAGTTCTTC.

This chain connects TRBV5-1 to TRBJ2-3; 12 bases agree with TRBD2. Germline V lookup: CDR1 SGHRS, CDR2 YFSETQ. The CDR3 totals 15 residues. With V trimmed by 5 bases and J by 5 bases, 6 bases remained unmatched. The CDR3 loop is CASRRGLAGGDTQYF. For the CDR3, the DNA is TGCGCCAGCAGAAGGGGACTAGCGGGCGGAGATACGCAGTATTTT.

The chain carries TRBV29-1 and TRBJ2-1; 10 bases match TRBD2. This CDR3 region has 14 residues. Trimming at V came to 6 bases and at J to 7 bases, leaving 9 bases not matched to a gene. The germline CDR1 and CDR2 sequences are SQVTM and ANQGSEA. The CDR3 DNA sequence: TGCAGCGTGGGAAGCGGGAGGGCCAGGAATGAGCAGTTCTTC. Residues: CSVGSGRARNEQFF.